What follows describes a single T cell receptor (beta chain). Its specific antigen is unknown. There are no base qualities to consult, and no much larger clone falls within one base. V is clipped by 6 bases and J by 4 bases, and the sequence between their germline boundaries is 14 bases long. Its CDR3 holds 13 amino acids, cysteine through phenylalanine. The entry retains the CDR3 DNA only, 39 bases that are in frame from base 1. For CDR1 and CDR2, the germline V gene lists SGHRS and YFSETQ. The cohort comprised around 700 healthy bone marrow donors. Cohort members were all nominally healthy when sampled, although unrecorded immune exposures were likely present. The donor was CMV seropositive and was included in the group of around 300 seropositive cohort members. A peripheral blood sample was collected from each donor, and TCR beta sequencing was performed on peripheral blood mononuclear cells. The Qiagen DNeasy Blood Extraction Kit was used to extract genomic DNA from the blood cell samples.

Receptors were amplified or captured by the immunoSEQ multiplex PCR assay. The multiplex PCR relied on a mix of 60 forward primers for TCR Vbeta segments and 13 reverse primers for TCR Jbeta segments. Amplification of the CDR3 region of rearranged TCR beta genes was performed with a multiplex PCR assay on genomic DNA. The Illumina HiSeq System was used to sequence the amplified TCR beta libraries as 87-base-pair reads. The published analysis was carried out like this. A later analysis tallied tens of millions of unique TCR beta chains across the 640 or so repertoires, and about 10 million of those chains were shared by two or more donors. Raw reads were error-corrected and collapsed into unique sequences with a nearest-neighbor algorithm that merged closely related sequences to remove PCR and sequencing errors. CDR3 sequences were aligned to IMGT reference sequences to assign V, D and J gene segments. For a sequence to be retained, at least a six-nucleotide match to both a V gene segment and a J gene segment was required. A rearrangement counted as productive if the CDR3 had no stop codons and remained in frame with V and J, and every other rearrangement counted as non-productive. Following IMGT convention, CDR3 was defined as the stretch from the second conserved V-encoded cysteine to the conserved J-encoded phenylalanine. The earlier analysis of 550 to 650 of the donors excluded any sequence lacking an unambiguous match to a single V gene segment. An earlier analysis of under 750 of the donors called V segments functional above 56.7% productive rearrangements and segregating when the between-donor standard deviation exceeded 5%. A statistical classification framework was built to diagnose cytomegalovirus status from the catalog of TCR beta chain sequences. V and J gene assignment, in a later analysis, came from comparing TCR nucleotide sequences with IMGT/GENE-DB human TR gene sequences. In a later analysis, CDR3 sequences and most-parsimonious VDJ recombination scenarios were assigned using the TCRdist pipeline. In a later analysis, every TCR beta chain was defined by the combination of its CDR3 amino acid sequence and its V-gene family, and reads without a unique V-gene family were dropped. In a later analysis, some 600 highly shared, low-generation-probability nucleotide sequences were removed to address suspected cross-contamination and a sequencing artifact. A later analysis calculated a clonal expansion index for each public chain from normalized within-repertoire ranks of inferred template counts. A later analysis computed generation probabilities with a VDJ recombination model fitted to out-of-frame rearrangements, and checked the results against IGoR. Hypergeometric tests were used in a later analysis to score TCR-TCR, TCR-HLA and TCR-CMV co-occurrence, with a repertoire-size bias correction applied to the TCR pairs. To estimate false discovery rates, a later analysis permuted the HLA or CMV assignments 20 times. In a later analysis, co-occurring TCRs were grouped using DBSCAN, with TCRdist sequence similarity added in when clustering inside HLA-allele-positive subsets. Co-occurrence clustering excluded repertoires with fewer than 30,000 or more than 120,000 public chains, plus five with anomalous nucleotide sharing. What TCRdb holds here is the immuneACCESS table cut down to in-frame rearrangements. Part of the clones is not present; checked against another copy, under half of the missing clones reflect an unresolved V gene, and the others are unexplained. V, J and clone size derive from that table, while D and trimming were established from the DNA sequence. Across this sample there are some 40,000 clones, with 82% seen only once. The ten largest clones capture roughly a tenth of the sample.

The sample is drawn from a study of cytomegalovirus exposure and HLA in healthy donors (TCRdb year 2017). About the study as a whole: In an earlier analysis of 450 to 750 of the donors, 250 to 350 Gb of sequence data and about 110 million unique TCR beta sequences from roughly 190 million T cells were reported. An early release covering around 630 HLA-typed donors comprised about 300 gigabases of sequencing data and about 90 million unique TCR sequences. Of the roughly 410 genotyped donors, over 80% were placed in the genetic ancestry cluster associated with self-reported Caucasian donors. The aim of the study was to test whether cataloging public T cell receptors could identify signatures of past pathogen exposure. The study profiled the T cell repertoires of under 850 subjects by immunosequencing and related them to cytomegalovirus serostatus. A separate validation cohort of roughly 130 different subjects was used in addition to the 666-subject first cohort. High-throughput TCR immunosequencing, statistical association of individual TCRs with disease status, and machine learning were combined to predict cytomegalovirus infection status. A later analysis re-examined previously published TCR beta repertoires from 610 or so donors and added high-resolution HLA genotyping to investigate patterns of TCR occurrence. Rather than using new phenotypic data, the later analysis identified candidate immune exposures from TCR beta sequences and from how often those sequences occurred across donors. In an earlier analysis of roughly 600 of the donors, high-throughput TCR beta sequencing was used to judge whether each TCR beta V gene segment behaved as functional or pseudogenic. Donor age, sex, ethnicity and CMV serostatus were collected together with the repertoire data. In a later genetic analysis, genome-wide SNP genotypes for about 55% of the 666 donors were used, and that subset was treated as a discovery cohort. Every repertoire in the discovery cohort had been generated on one and the same sequencing platform. HLA typing included class I and class II loci at four-digit resolution. Typing coverage differed by locus: A, B, C, DRB1 and DQB1 were typed in roughly 620-630 donors, DQA1 in around 500, DPA1 in around 600, and DPB1 in 450 to 490. Several DR-DQ haplotypes were treated as single units for association and clustering because of strong linkage in the cohort. Among a few hundred genotyped donors of the cohort, an average of roughly 240,000 unique TCR beta nucleotide sequences were sequenced per donor, around a sixth of them non-productive.

Broader findings and caveats from the paper: In a later analysis, TCR association rates were found to vary across HLA loci, with the most associated TCRs seen for DRB1 alleles and the fewest for HLA-C alleles. Immune exposure information for the cohort was limited to CMV serostatus. A later genetic analysis associated a missense DCLRE1C variant with V-gene and J-gene trimming of TCR beta chains, and an independent cohort replicated the association. In an earlier analysis of 587 of the donors, most TCR beta V segments were observed in productive rearrangements about 87% or about 30% of the time, broadly matching IMGT annotations. In a later analysis, several top co-occurrence clusters were reported to appear linked to parvovirus B19, influenza, CMV and Epstein-Barr virus. Roughly uniform sequencing depth across donors was assumed in presence/absence analyses, although this assumption may not hold. At a false discovery rate of 0.05, a later analysis linked 16,951 TCR beta sequences to specific HLA alleles. A few of the identified cytomegalovirus-associated TCR beta chains were confirmed in vitro to be specific for cytomegalovirus antigens. The 87-base-pair reads could not distinguish some IMGT-functional V segments, including TRBV6-2 and TRBV6-3, so those segments were excluded. The classifier was reported to diagnose cytomegalovirus status with high specificity and sensitivity in both the original cohort and the validation cohort. Because counts were too low, 15 to 20 rarely observed V segments, including chromosome 9 orphons, were left out of the earlier analysis of approximately 500 of the donors. A total of fewer than 200 TCR beta chains were listed by the study as associated with cytomegalovirus. Linkage disequilibrium might explain the correlated functional status among segregating V segments, but an unknown experimental factor could not be ruled out. In a later genetic analysis, fewer N-insertions in productive TCRs were reported among donors in an Asian-associated ancestry cluster than the roughly 700-donor mean. A group of highly shared sequence variants was considered likely to be a technical artifact of the sequencing pipeline. HLA typing was unavailable for some donors at each locus, so association tests used only the typed subset. Assigning TCR associations to individual alleles was difficult when HLA alleles, especially DR and DQ, strongly co-occurred. A further reported finding was that TCR beta sequences accurately predicted the HLA-A and HLA-B alleles for most subjects in the first cohort. It was suggested by the authors that the approach could potentially be generalized to other disease states and immunological phenotypes. A later analysis found that most CMV-associated TCR beta chains appeared HLA-restricted, with HLA associations seemingly driven largely by CMV exposure. Most TCR sequences were seen in very few donors, while some public TCRs were found in many individuals. This cohort had only TCR beta chains sequenced, and the lack of alpha or paired-chain data limited which features could be detected. In a later analysis, HLA-associated TCR beta chains showed more clonal expansion and lower generation probabilities than non-associated chains that were equally common.

The sample taken for sequencing was PBMCs. The chain is made from TRBV5-1 and TRBJ2-7; the D gene cannot be named for sure. The source is a young woman in good health and CMV-seropositive. The CDR3: CASKQSDIYEQYF. Here is the DNA: TGCGCCAGCAAACAGTCCGACATTTACGAGCAGTACTTC. Here the CDR3 is joined to the reference TRBV5-1 and TRBJ2-7 genes, and the full variable domain is: KAGVTQTPRYLIKTRGQQVTLSCSPISGHRSVSWYQQTPGQGLQFLFEYFSETQRNKGNFPGRFSGRQFSNSRSEMNVSTLELGDSALYLCASKQSDIYEQYFGPGTRLTVT.